The 32 T cell receptor beta chains below all came from one sample that was sequenced in a study of T-cell memory formation after mild COVID-19. TCRdb re-called the 5' RACE reads with MiXCR, one entry per CDR3 protein. The sample lists about 360,000 distinct CDR3 sequences, 13% to 15% occurring once. Sequencing was done on a sample of PBMCs or a T cell subset sorted from them (not recorded which). The receptors here all came from a man between 18 and 29 years old who had mild COVID-19 (a few samples of this study predate the infection). Cell type and time point are not known.

This clonotype was observed a few times. The V gene is TRBV10-3, the J gene TRBJ1-6, with 8 bases matching TRBD1. Losses at the gene ends were 3 bases for V and 6 bases for J; bases not matched to a gene: 13. The CDR3 length is 18 residues. CDR1 and CDR2 from the germline V gene are ENHRY and SYGVKD. CDR3 nucleotide sequence: TGTGCCATCAGTGAAGCACCCGCAGGGGGCGAGGGTAATTCACCCCTCCACTTT. Residues: CAISEAPAGGEGNSPLHF.

The CDR3 sequence is CASSGTGGETQYF. CDR3 bases: TGTGCCAGCAGTGGAACCGGGGGAGAGACCCAGTACTTC. The chain couples TRBV2 to TRBJ2-5; weak D call: TRBD2 (6 bases). Trimming pared 4 bases from V and 4 bases from J, leaving 10 bases between. The CDR3 extends over 13 amino acids. The germline V gene has CDR1 SNHLY and CDR2 FYNNEI.

This clonotype was seen only a few times. This chain joins TRBV20-1 and TRBJ2-7; 10 bases align to TRBD1. Germline trimming cut 3 bases from V and 2 bases from J; bases unmatched to any gene: 10. Germline loops: CDR1 DFQATT, CDR2 SNEGSKA (reference sequence). The CDR3 is 16 residues long. CDR3 residues: CSARGPGTGAPYEQYV. The CDR3 DNA is TGCAGTGCTAGGGGTCCAGGGACAGGGGCCCCCTACGAGCAGTACGTC.

This clonotype was recorded at least ten times. V usage is TRBV4-2 and J usage is TRBJ2-3; perhaps TRBD1 as D (6 bases). Trimming left V 0 bases short and J 4 bases short, with 14 bases between. Per the germline V gene, CDR1 is LGHNA and CDR2 is YNFKEQ. The CDR3 has 16 amino acids. CDR3 loop: CASSQDQAGASDTQYF. The DNA for the CDR3 is TGTGCCAGCAGCCAAGATCAGGCAGGGGCGTCAGATACGCAGTATTTT.

This clonotype was detected ten times or more. The chain carries TRBV12-3 or TRBV12-4 and TRBJ2-3, with 10 positions matching TRBD2. This CDR3 is 14 amino acids long. Losses at the gene ends were 6 bases for V and 4 bases for J; bases not matched to a gene: 4. This chain's CDR3 is CASRTSGRPDTQYF. The CDR3 nucleotides read TGTGCCAGCAGGACTAGCGGGCGCCCAGATACGCAGTATTTT.

The chain employs TRBV28 and TRBJ1-1; no firm D call. The CDR3 length is 15 residues. Germline CDR1 MDHEN, CDR2 SYDVKM. Trimming removed 6 bases from V and 2 bases from J, with 16 bases in between. The CDR3 reads CASRQHGNINTEAFF. The CDR3 bases are TGTGCCAGCAGACAACATGGGAACATTAACACTGAAGCTTTCTTT. The entire variable domain, with the rest obtained from reference TRBV28 and TRBJ1-1, is as follows: DVKVTQSSRYLVKRTGEKVFLECVQDMDHENMFWYRQDPGLGLRLIYFSYDVKMKEKGDIPEGYSVSREKKERFSLILESASTNQTSMYLCASRQHGNINTEAFFGQGTRLTVV.

The chain employs TRBV5-6 and TRBJ1-1; TRBD1 is a possible D gene (6 bases). V lost 4 bases to trimming and J lost 0 bases, with 10 bases between them. CDR1 SGHDT and CDR2 YYEEEE come from the germline V gene. The CDR3 is 14 amino acids. Here the CDR3 DNA reads TGTGCCAGCAGCGCCGACAGGCTGAACACTGAAGCTTTCTTT. This encodes CASSADRLNTEAFF.

The rearrangement uses TRBV7-9 and TRBJ2-5, with 10 bases matching TRBD2. Unmatched junction bases numbered 14, after V lost 4 bases and J lost 3 bases. Germline V gene lookup returns CDR1 SEHNR and CDR2 FQNEAQ (reference sequence). The CDR3 has 18 amino acids. This CDR3 reads CASSSLPDRLAGKETQYF. CDR3 nucleotide sequence: TGTGCCAGCAGCTCTCTACCGGATCGACTAGCGGGTAAAGAGACCCAGTACTTC.

This clonotype appeared many times. The genes are TRBV20-1 and TRBJ2-3, with TRBD1 identical over 11 bases. The CDR3 runs to 14 residues. Germline trimming cut 6 bases from V and 4 bases from J; bases unmatched to any gene: 6. Germline V CDR1 and CDR2: DFQATT, SNEGSKA (reference sequence). The CDR3 is CSAEQGQGADTQYF. DNA of the CDR3: TGCAGTGCGGAACAGGGACAGGGGGCAGATACGCAGTATTTT.

This clonotype was observed a handful of times. CDR3 amino acids: CASEGVEGYTF. The CDR3 nucleotides read TGTGCCAGCGAGGGTGTTGAGGGCTACACCTTC. The chain is built from TRBV9 and TRBJ1-2; D is unclear. Trimming took off 7 bases at V and 8 bases at J, with 12 bases between the two ends. This CDR3 region has 11 residues. CDR1 and CDR2 from the germline V gene are SGDLS and YYNGEE.

This clonotype was detected only a few times. CDR3 residues: CAISDRQGQYNEQFF. CDR3 DNA: TGTGCCATCAGTGACCGGCAGGGACAGTACAATGAGCAGTTCTTC. This chain links TRBV10-3 with TRBJ2-1, with 7 positions matching TRBD1. This CDR3 is 15 amino acids long. After removal of 3 bases from V and 4 bases from J, the junction contained 6 bases not matched to a gene. CDR1 and CDR2 (germline): ENHRY, SYGVKD.

This clonotype was detected a few times. This chain's CDR3 is CASSYLGRYSNQPQHF. The DNA for the CDR3 is TGTGCCAGCAGTTATTTGGGACGGTATAGCAATCAGCCCCAGCATTTT. The V call is TRBV6-2 or TRBV6-3, the J call TRBJ1-5, with a weak D call TRBD1 (5 bases). The CDR3 consists of 16 residues. V dropped 3 bases and J dropped 0 bases, with 12 bases sitting between them. Germline V gene data show CDR1 as MNHEY and CDR2 as SVGEGT.

This clonotype was seen a handful of times. CDR3 in DNA: TGTGCCAGCAGCTTAGGCATAACGGGACCCCTCCACTTT. Amino acid sequence: CASSLGITGPLHF. The chain links TRBV7-2 to TRBJ1-6; D unclear. The CDR3 is 13 residues long. The V gene's germline CDR1 is SGHTA and CDR2 FQGNSA. Trimming left V 1 base short and J 12 bases short, with 10 bases between. Together with reference TRBV7-2 and TRBJ1-6, the CDR3 gives the full variable domain: GAGVSQSPSNKVTEKGKDVELRCDPISGHTALYWYRQSLGQGLEFLIYFQGNSAPDKSGLPSDRFSAERTGGSVSTLTIQRTQQEDSAVYLCASSLGITGPLHFGNGTRLTVT.

The V gene is TRBV20-1, the J gene TRBJ2-3; tentative D call: TRBD2 (6 bases). This CDR3 comprises 15 residues. The V end was cut by 6 bases, the J end by 2 bases, with 18 bases between. Germline CDR1 reads DFQATT; CDR2 reads SNEGSKA (reference sequence). CDR3 nucleotides: TGCAGTGCATACGTATCGGGACTCGACACAGATACGCAGTATTTT. This encodes CSAYVSGLDTDTQYF.

This chain uses TRBV7-7 with TRBJ1-6, with a tentative D call TRBD1 (5 bases). Germline loops: CDR1 SSHAT, CDR2 FNYEAQ (reference sequence). The CDR3 loop spans 13 amino acids. The CDR3 spells CARTGDVNSPLHF. In DNA form, the CDR3 reads TGTGCTAGGACGGGGGATGTCAATTCACCCCTCCACTTT. Combining the CDR3 with reference TRBV7-7 and TRBJ1-6 gives the whole variable domain GAGVSQSPRYKVTKRGQDVTLRCDPISSHATLYWYQQALGQGPEFLTYFNYEAQPDKSGLPSDRFSAERPEGSISTLTIQRTEQRDSAMYRCARTGDVNSPLHFGNGTRLTVT.

J is TRBJ2-3 and V is TRBV7-9; 11 nucleotides match TRBD2. This CDR3 has 16 residues. Germline V gene sequence: CDR1 SEHNR, CDR2 FQNEAQ (reference sequence). V lost 6 bases, J lost 5 bases, and 10 bases stayed unmatched. CDR3 bases: TGTGCCAGCAGTTTGACTAGCGGGGCCGCAGGAGATACGCAGTATTTT. This codes for CASSLTSGAAGDTQYF. The complete variable domain, with remaining parts taken from reference TRBV7-9 and TRBJ2-3, reads DTGVSQNPRHKITKRGQNVTFRCDPISEHNRLYWYRQTLGQGPEFLTYFQNEAQLEKSRLLSDRFSAERPKGSFSTLEIQRTEQGDSAMYLCASSLTSGAAGDTQYFGPGTRLTVL.

This clonotype showed up just a few times. V is TRBV6-1 and J is TRBJ2-3; 7 bases align to TRBD2. The V and J ends lost 8 bases and 2 bases, in that order; junction bases with no gene match: 4. The germline V gene has CDR1 MNHNS and CDR2 SASEGT. This CDR3 has 13 amino acids. CDR3 residues: CASRRLATDTQYF. CDR3 bases: TGTGCCAGCCGCCGACTAGCCACAGATACGCAGTATTTT.

J is TRBJ1-6 and V is TRBV9, with D possibly being TRBD1 (6 bases). V lost 4 bases and J 7 bases, leaving 18 bases between the germline ends. CDR1 is SGDLS, CDR2 YYNGEE, per germline. The CDR3 has 16 residues. The chain's CDR3 is CASSTHPQGGNSPLHF. The CDR3 coding sequence is TGTGCCAGCAGCACCCATCCACAGGGAGGGAATTCACCCCTCCACTTT.

The chain joins TRBV4-1 to TRBJ2-1; TRBD2 aligns across 13 bases. CDR1 MGHRA and CDR2 YSYEKL come from the germline V gene. The trim removed 1 base at V and 12 bases at J, leaving 12 bases unmatched. This CDR3 is 17 amino acids long. In nucleotides, the CDR3 is TGCGCCAGCAGCCAAGTTATACGGACTAGCGGGGGCACGGCGCAGTTCTTC. The encoded protein is CASSQVIRTSGGTAQFF.

The rearrangement links TRBV18 to TRBJ2-3; D is ambiguous. The CDR3 runs to 14 residues. Between the trimmed V and J ends, which lost 2 bases and 3 bases, there was a span of 9 bases. Germline CDR1 and CDR2: KGHSH and LQKENI. The CDR3 nucleotides read TGTGCCAGCTCACCAGTCAGTGCGACAGATACGCAGTATTTT. It translates to CASSPVSATDTQYF.

In this sample, this clonotype turned up a few times. This chain joins TRBV4-1 and TRBJ2-3, with 8 nucleotides matching TRBD1. Per the germline V gene, CDR1 is MGHRA and CDR2 is YSYEKL. The CDR3 has 15 amino acids. With 4 bases clipped from V and 5 bases from J, the junction kept 8 bases outside the gene matches. In DNA form, the CDR3 reads TGCGCCAGCAGCCCTCTCGACAGGGGCATAGATACGCAGTATTTT. Translated: CASSPLDRGIDTQYF.

The rearrangement links TRBV5-6 to TRBJ2-2; TRBD2 matches 13 bases. Germline V gene lookup returns CDR1 SGHDT and CDR2 YYEEEE. The CDR3 runs 17 residues. After removal of 1 base from V and 1 base from J, the junction contained 1 base not matched to a gene. The CDR3 spells CASSLRLAGGNTGELFF. The CDR3 DNA follows: TGTGCCAGCAGCTTGCGACTAGCGGGGGGGAACACCGGGGAGCTGTTTTTT.

Ten or more counts support this clonotype. This chain connects TRBV3-1 to TRBJ1-1, with D unclear. Germline lookup yields CDR1 LGHDT and CDR2 YNNKEL (reference sequence). The CDR3 has 14 amino acids. The ends were cut back, 1 base at V and 8 bases at J, with 14 bases in the middle. The chain's CDR3 is CASSQGSGAREAFF. The CDR3 DNA sequence: TGTGCCAGCAGCCAAGGATCGGGCGCCCGGGAAGCTTTCTTT.

The chain's CDR3 is CSARDVGSSYEQYF. CDR3 DNA: TGCAGTGCTAGAGATGTGGGGAGCTCCTACGAGCAGTACTTC. The chain employs TRBV20-1 and TRBJ2-7, with D possibly TRBD2 on 5 matching bases. Per germline, CDR1 DFQATT and CDR2 SNEGSKA (reference sequence). This CDR3 spans 14 amino acids. V was clipped by 0 bases and J by 0 bases, with 9 bases between them.

The J gene is TRBJ2-1, the V gene TRBV10-3, with TRBD2 identical over 10 bases. The germline V gene encodes CDR1 ENHRY and CDR2 SYGVKD. The CDR3 covers 18 residues. J was trimmed by 3 bases and V by 0 bases; bases with no gene match: 8. Written as DNA, the CDR3 is TGTGCCATCAGTGAGTCGAGTACTAGCGGGGAATTCTACAATGAGCAGTTCTTC. It translates to CAISESSTSGEFYNEQFF.

This clonotype turned up a few times. V and J are TRBV4-1 and TRBJ1-1, with D possibly TRBD1 on 5 matching bases. Germline lookup yields CDR1 MGHRA and CDR2 YSYEKL. This CDR3 is 15 amino acids long. V lost 0 bases and J lost 4, with 12 bases in between. The CDR3 DNA follows: TGCGCCAGCAGCCAAGAGACCGTGAGGGGCACTGAAGCTTTCTTT. Translating it yields CASSQETVRGTEAFF.

J is TRBJ2-5 and V is TRBV27; D unresolved. Germline CDR1 and CDR2: MNHEY and SMNVEV (reference sequence). Between the trimmed V and J ends, which lost 6 bases and 5 bases, there was a span of 10 bases. The CDR3 totals 12 residues. CDR3 region: CASRSVEETQYF. For the CDR3, the DNA is TGTGCCAGCAGGTCGGTAGAGGAGACCCAGTACTTC.

A few counts support this clonotype. The chain has TRBV5-6 and TRBJ1-1; D uncertain. The CDR3 has 16 amino acids. Germline loops: CDR1 SGHDT, CDR2 YYEEEE. Deletions cut 0 bases from V and 1 base from J, with 13 bases between. The CDR3 loop reads CASSLVPLTENTEAFF. In DNA form, the CDR3 reads TGTGCCAGCAGCTTGGTCCCCTTAACTGAGAACACTGAAGCTTTCTTT. Supplemented by reference TRBV5-6 and TRBJ1-1, the full variable domain reads DAGVTQSPTHLIKTRGQQVTLRCSPKSGHDTVSWYQQALGQGPQFIFQYYEEEERQRGNFPDRFSGHQFPNYSSELNVNALLLGDSALYLCASSLVPLTENTEAFFGQGTRLTVV.

V is TRBV5-1 and J is TRBJ2-5, with D maybe TRBD1 (7 bases). This CDR3 region has 14 residues. Trimming removed 2 bases at V and 5 bases at J, with 13 bases between. Germline loops: CDR1 SGHRS, CDR2 YFSETQ. DNA of the CDR3: TGCGCCAGCAGCTTTCGCGGGACAGTCGAGACCCAGTACTTC. The encoded protein is CASSFRGTVETQYF.

This clonotype has at least ten counts. This chain links TRBV6-6 with TRBJ2-1; D is undetermined. The CDR3 consists of 13 residues. The V gene lost 2 bases and the J gene lost 8 bases, with 10 bases spanning the gap. In germline, CDR1 is MNHNY, CDR2 SVGAGI (reference sequence). CDR3 DNA: TGTGCCAGCAGTTACGTGGCTACGGATGAGCAGTTCTTC. It yields the protein CASSYVATDEQFF.

There are a few counts of this clonotype. The J gene is TRBJ1-2, the V gene TRBV7-9; D is uncertain. V was trimmed by 3 bases and J by 4 bases, leaving 12 bases between them. The CDR3 covers 14 residues. The germline CDR1 and CDR2 sequences are SEHNR and FQNEAQ (reference sequence). The CDR3 coding sequence is TGTGCCAGCAGCTTTTCCAGGAGACGCTATGGCTACACCTTC. As protein: CASSFSRRRYGYTF.

The chain couples TRBV15 to TRBJ2-2; D gene uncertain. The V and J ends lost 1 base and 0 bases respectively, with 9 bases between them. The CDR3 extends over 16 amino acids. CDR1 is LNHNV, CDR2 YYDKDF, per germline (reference sequence). DNA for the CDR3: TGTGCCACCAGCAGAGGGTGGCCCCCGAACACCGGGGAGCTGTTTTTT. Protein product: CATSRGWPPNTGELFF.